Listed below are T cell receptor beta chains from one sample, sequenced in a study of identical twins. TCRdb reprocessed the 5' RACE reads via MiXCR and lists one record per CDR3 protein. The repertoire has nearly 900,000 distinct CDR3 sequences, over 9% of them found once; the top ten carry 1.5% to 2%. The same sample was also used in a study of yellow fever vaccine responses in identical twins.

The sequenced material came from PBMCs. These receptors came from a woman aged 18-29 years in good health. Each CDR3 is given with its conserved first and last residue. A D gene is named only where the DNA matches it firmly. Some rows mark clone size as missing; the rest say once, few, many or name a class of expanded clone.

TRBV7-6	TRBJ2-7	NA	NA	TGTGCCAGCAGCTCCCTGCCTCGTTATGAGCAGTACTTC	CASSSLPRYEQYF
TRBV12-3/TRBV12-4	TRBJ1-1	few	NA	TGTGCCAGCAGTTTCTCGGAAGGGGGTTCTCAAGCTTTCTTT	CASSFSEGGSQAFF
TRBV5-5	TRBJ2-6	few	TRBD1	TGTGCCAGCAGCGACAGGGGTAACTCTGGGGCCAACGTCCTGACTTTC	CASSDRGNSGANVLTF
TRBV11-2	TRBJ1-1	many	NA	TGTGCCAGCAGCTTAAGGAGAGGGGAGAGCCGTATGAACACTGAAGCTTTCTTT	CASSLRRGESRMNTEAFF
TRBV12-3/TRBV12-4	TRBJ1-1	once	NA	TGTGCCAGCAGTTTCCCACAGGATATGAACACTGAAGCTTTCTTT	CASSFPQDMNTEAFF
TRBV21-1	TRBJ1-5	few	NA	TGTGCCAGCAGCAAATTTAACAGAGGGGTTAATCAGCCCCAGCATTTT	CASSKFNRGVNQPQHF
TRBV12-3/TRBV12-4	TRBJ2-1	NA	TRBD1	TGTGCCAGCAGTTCCCCCCGGACAGGGGGCTTCAATGAGCAGTTCTTC	CASSSPRTGGFNEQFF
TRBV4-2	TRBJ2-1	NA	TRBD2	TGTGCCAGCAGCCAAGAAACTAGCGGGTTCTACAATGAGCAGTTCTTC	CASSQETSGFYNEQFF
TRBV11-2	TRBJ2-1	NA	TRBD1	TGTGCCAGCAGCCATCACGGACAGGGGGCTTACAATGAGCAGTTCTTC	CASSHHGQGAYNEQFF
TRBV7-3	TRBJ1-5	many	NA	TGTGCCAGCAGCTTAGAACGGAATCAGCCCCAGCATTTT	CASSLERNQPQHF
TRBV6-5	TRBJ1-2	NA	TRBD1	TGTGCCAGCAGTTACTCTCCGGGACAGGGATTTAACTATGGCTACACCTTC	CASSYSPGQGFNYGYTF
TRBV20-1	TRBJ1-3	few	NA	TGCAGTGCTAACCTTAGGGGGGCGTCGAGCGGAAACACCATATATTTT	CSANLRGASSGNTIYF
TRBV9	TRBJ2-7	NA	NA	TGTGCCAGCAGCGTAGGTGCGGGACTGCTCTACGAGCAGTACTTC	CASSVGAGLLYEQYF
TRBV10-3	TRBJ1-5	many	NA	TGTGCCATCAGTGCAGGGGGCAATCAGCCCCAGCATTTT	CAISAGGNQPQHF
TRBV28	TRBJ2-5	few	TRBD1	TGTGCCAGCAGTCATCGGACAGGCCTTCAAGAGACCCAGTACTTC	CASSHRTGLQETQYF
TRBV27	TRBJ2-1	few	TRBD2	TGTGCCAGCAGCGTGGGGCGGGGGATTTACAATGAGCAGTTCTTC	CASSVGRGIYNEQFF
TRBV7-9	TRBJ2-7	NA	NA	TGTGCCAGCAGCTTTGGCCCACCCTACGAGCAGTACTTC	CASSFGPPYEQYF
TRBV7-3	TRBJ2-3	NA	NA	TGTGCCAGCAGCTTAACAGGCGGAACCAGCGCAGATACGCAGTATTTT	CASSLTGGTSADTQYF
TRBV7-9	TRBJ2-1	NA	TRBD2	TGTGCCAGCAGCATTACTCGGGCGGGGGGGCTTTACAATGAGCAGTTCTTC	CASSITRAGGLYNEQFF
TRBV5-1	TRBJ2-1	few	NA	TGCGCCAGCAGCTCCCCCTCGGACTCCTACAATGAGCAGTTCTTC	CASSSPSDSYNEQFF
TRBV12-5	TRBJ2-1	few	TRBD2	TGTGCTAGTGGGGGGACTAGCGGGAACAATGAGCAGTTCTTC	CASGGTSGNNEQFF
TRBV7-9	TRBJ1-1	many	NA	TGTGCCAGCAGCTTGACTGGGGGCAACACTGAAGCTTTCTTT	CASSLTGGNTEAFF
TRBV10-3	TRBJ2-1	few	TRBD1	TGTGCCATCAGGAAGGGGGCGCCCAATGAGCAGTTCTTC	CAIRKGAPNEQFF
TRBV3-1	TRBJ2-1	few	TRBD1	TGTGCCAGCAGCCAGATGGGACAGGCTGGCAATGAGCAGTTCTTC	CASSQMGQAGNEQFF
TRBV3-1	TRBJ2-1	few	NA	TGTGCCAGCAGCCAAAACCCCCAGCTACTCAATGAGCAGTTCTTC	CASSQNPQLLNEQFF
TRBV3-1	TRBJ2-1	few	TRBD2	TGTGCCAGCACCCAGGCTAGCGGGATGAAGAATGAGCAGTTCTTC	CASTQASGMKNEQFF
TRBV20-1	TRBJ1-1	NA	NA	TGCAGTGCCGCCGAGGCAGGGAGAAACACTGAAGCTTTCTTT	CSAAEAGRNTEAFF
TRBV12-3/TRBV12-4	TRBJ2-5	many	NA	TGTGCCAGCTCAAAATATGGCGGGGCTTTCCAAGAGACCCAGTACTTC	CASSKYGGAFQETQYF
TRBV28	TRBJ2-2	NA	NA	TGTGCCAGCAGTTATTTAGGGGGCGGGAGCACCGGGGAGCTGTTTTTT	CASSYLGGGSTGELFF
TRBV13	TRBJ2-7	few	TRBD2	TGTGCCAGCAGCCCCTCCGGACTAGCGGGAGACCCCCCCACCTACGAGCAGTACTTC	CASSPSGLAGDPPTYEQYF
TRBV5-1	TRBJ2-1	few	NA	TGCGCCAGCAGCTTCCGGAGAATCGATGAGCAGTTCTTC	CASSFRRIDEQFF
TRBV7-2	TRBJ2-1	NA	NA	TGTGCCAGCAGCTTAGCTCTGGGGTGGTTCTTC	CASSLALGWFF
TRBV15	TRBJ2-3	many	TRBD1	TGTGCCACCAGCAGGGGACAGGGAAACACAGATACGCAGTATTTT	CATSRGQGNTDTQYF
TRBV6-5	TRBJ2-5	few	NA	TGTGCCAGCAGTTACGGACGGGCACAAGAGACCCAGTACTTC	CASSYGRAQETQYF
TRBV7-9	TRBJ1-2	few	NA	TGTGCCAGCAGCTTAGAAGTTTTCGGGGGTTTCTATGGCTACACCTTC	CASSLEVFGGFYGYTF
TRBV20-1	TRBJ2-5	NA	TRBD2	TGCAGTGCCCCCTCGGGGGGGACGGCTACCATGGCAGAGACCCAGTACTTC	CSAPSGGTATMAETQYF
TRBV12-3/TRBV12-4	TRBJ2-5	many	TRBD2	TGTGCCAGCAGTCCTAAACTAGCGGGGGAGACCCAGTACTTC	CASSPKLAGETQYF
TRBV6-5	TRBJ2-3	NA	TRBD2	TGTGCCAGCAGTTACTCGAGTCCTAGCGGGGCAGATACGCAGTATTTT	CASSYSSPSGADTQYF
TRBV5-1	TRBJ2-3	NA	TRBD1	TGCGCCAGCAGCTACCGGGACAGCTACACAGATACGCAGTATTTT	CASSYRDSYTDTQYF
TRBV20-1	TRBJ1-6	few	NA	TGCAGTGCTAGAGGGGGTGGCCCGCCCCTCCACTTT	CSARGGGPPLHF
TRBV9	TRBJ2-5	many	TRBD1	TGTGCCAGCAGCGTAGGACAGGGGGCGGCCCAAGAGACCCAGTACTTC	CASSVGQGAAQETQYF
TRBV20-1	TRBJ2-7	NA	TRBD2	TGCAGTGCTAGAGAGGCGGGAGGGCGTGGCGAGCAGTACTTC	CSAREAGGRGEQYF
TRBV12-3/TRBV12-4	TRBJ2-7	NA	TRBD2	TGTGCCAGCAGTTTAGTTCACAGGGGCCTCGTACTAGCGGGAGCCTACGAGCAGTACTTC	CASSLVHRGLVLAGAYEQYF